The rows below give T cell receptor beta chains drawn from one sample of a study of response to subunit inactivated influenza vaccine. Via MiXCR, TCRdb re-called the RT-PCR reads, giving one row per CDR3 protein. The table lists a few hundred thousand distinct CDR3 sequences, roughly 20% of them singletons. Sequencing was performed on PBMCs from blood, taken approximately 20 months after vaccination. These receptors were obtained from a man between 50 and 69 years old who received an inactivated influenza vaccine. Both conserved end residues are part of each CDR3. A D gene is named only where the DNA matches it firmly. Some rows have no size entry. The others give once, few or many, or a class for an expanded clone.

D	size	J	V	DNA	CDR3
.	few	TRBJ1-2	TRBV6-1	TGTGCCAGCAGTCTGGGGCCTCGGACTGGCTACACCTTC	CASSLGPRTGYTF
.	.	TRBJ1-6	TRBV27	TGTGCCAGCAGTTTTCGAGCCGGCGGCGGATCACCCCTCCACTTT	CASSFRAGGGSPLHF
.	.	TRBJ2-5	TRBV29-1	TGCAGCGTTGAACTCATACAAGAGACCCAGTACTTC	CSVELIQETQYF
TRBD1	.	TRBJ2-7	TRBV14	TGTGCCAGCAGCTTCGACAGGGGTGGAGAGCAGTACTTC	CASSFDRGGEQYF
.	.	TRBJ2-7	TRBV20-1	TGCAGTGCTATCTACGGCGAGCAGTACTTC	CSAIYGEQYF
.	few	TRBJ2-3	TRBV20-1	TGCAGTGCTAGAGGGGACCAGACAGATACGCAGTATTTT	CSARGDQTDTQYF
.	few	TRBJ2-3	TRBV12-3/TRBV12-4	TGTGCCACGATTCTGGGCGGGATAGGCACAGATACGCAGTATTTT	CATILGGIGTDTQYF
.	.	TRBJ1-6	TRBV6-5	TGTGCCAGCAGTTACTCGTCAGGGATGACCTATAATTCACCCCTCCACTTT	CASSYSSGMTYNSPLHF
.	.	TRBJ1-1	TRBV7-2	TGTGCCAGCGGAGGGGGGGGTTTCACTGAAGCTTTCTTT	CASGGGGFTEAFF
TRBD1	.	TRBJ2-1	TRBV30	TGTGCCTGGAGTGTCGGGTTTTCAGGGGGAATCCCCCACTTCTTC	CAWSVGFSGGIPHFF
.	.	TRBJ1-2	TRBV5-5	TGTGCCAGCAGCTTGACAGGAAACACCTATGGCTACACCTTC	CASSLTGNTYGYTF
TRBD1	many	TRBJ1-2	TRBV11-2	TGTGCCAGCAGCTTTAGTCCCTACAGGGGGCGACTCAACTATGGCTACACCTTC	CASSFSPYRGRLNYGYTF
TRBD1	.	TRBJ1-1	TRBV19	TGTGCCACCAAGATAGGGGCAGGGGGCCGGGGGACTGAAGCTTTCTTT	CATKIGAGGRGTEAFF
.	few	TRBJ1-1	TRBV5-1	TGCGCCAGCAGCTTGGATAGGTTCGGTATTGCTTTCTTT	CASSLDRFGIAFF
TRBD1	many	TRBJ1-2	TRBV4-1	TGCGCCAGCAGCCAAGTTACCACAGGGGCGGGCTATGGCTACACCTTC	CASSQVTTGAGYGYTF
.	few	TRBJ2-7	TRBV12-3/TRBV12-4	TGTGCCAGCAGTTTGTCGGCTTTCGGCTACGAGCAGTACTTC	CASSLSAFGYEQYF
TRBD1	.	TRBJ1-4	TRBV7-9	TGTGCCAGCAGCTTACGACAGGGGGATGAAAAACTGTTTTTT	CASSLRQGDEKLFF
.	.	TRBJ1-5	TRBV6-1	TGTGCCAGCAGCCGGGGGGAAGCCCCTTATCAGCCCCAGCATTTT	CASSRGEAPYQPQHF
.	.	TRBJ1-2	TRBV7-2	TGTGCCAGCAGCTTAGCAGGGGCAGGGTCGATAGCTGTGGCGTATGGCTACACCTTC	CASSLAGAGSIAVAYGYTF
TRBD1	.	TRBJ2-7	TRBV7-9	TGTGCCAGCAGCTTAACAGGGGGCTTCGGGCAGTACTTC	CASSLTGGFGQYF
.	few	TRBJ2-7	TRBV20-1	TGCAGTGCTAGGGGCGGGAACAACCCCTACGAGCAGTACTTC	CSARGGNNPYEQYF
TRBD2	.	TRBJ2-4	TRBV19	TGTGCCAGTAGTATGTCCGGGACTAGCCTCACTCAGTACTTC	CASSMSGTSLTQYF
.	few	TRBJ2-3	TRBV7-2	TGTGCCAGCAGCGCCCCTAGCACAGATACGCAGTATTTT	CASSAPSTDTQYF
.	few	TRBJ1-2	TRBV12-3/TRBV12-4	TGTGCCAGCAGTTTTTTTCCAAGCTATGGCTACACCTTC	CASSFFPSYGYTF
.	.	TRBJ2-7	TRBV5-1	TGCGCCAGCAGCTTGGCCTTGGGAGCCTACGAGCAGTACTTC	CASSLALGAYEQYF
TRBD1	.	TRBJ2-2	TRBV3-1	TGTGCCAGCAGCGAGTACAGGGGTCCCGGGGAGCTGTTTTTT	CASSEYRGPGELFF
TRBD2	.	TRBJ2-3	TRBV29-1	TGCAGCTTCAAGGGAACTAGCGGGATCACAGATACGCAGTATTTT	CSFKGTSGITDTQYF
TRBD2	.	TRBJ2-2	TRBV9	TGTGCCAGCAGCGTAGCGGGAGGAGGCACCGGGGAGCTGTTTTTT	CASSVAGGGTGELFF
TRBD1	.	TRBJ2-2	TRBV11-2	TGTGCCAGCAGCTTATTGTGGGGACAGCCGAACACCGGGGAGCTGTTTTTT	CASSLLWGQPNTGELFF
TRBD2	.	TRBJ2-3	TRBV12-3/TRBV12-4	TGTGCCAGCATTCTGAGACTAGCGGGGGTGACAGATACGCAGTATTTT	CASILRLAGVTDTQYF
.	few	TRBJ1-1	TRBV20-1	TGCAGTGCGACCCTCACACCGTCGAACACTGAAGCTTTCTTT	CSATLTPSNTEAFF
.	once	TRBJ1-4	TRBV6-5	TGTGCCAGCAATCCGGGACTTAAATCGACTAATGAAAAACTGTTTTTT	CASNPGLKSTNEKLFF
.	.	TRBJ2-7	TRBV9	TGTGCCAGTACCCCGCAGGGGGGCGAGGAGCAGTACTTC	CASTPQGGEEQYF
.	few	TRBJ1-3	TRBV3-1	TGTGCCAGCAGCCGTTCCCGTTTCTCCAACACCATATATTTT	CASSRSRFSNTIYF
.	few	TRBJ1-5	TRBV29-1	TGCAGCACCGCAGAGAATAGCAATCAGCCCCAGCATTTT	CSTAENSNQPQHF
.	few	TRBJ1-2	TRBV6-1	TGTGCCAGCAGTGAATATGGGGGAAGCGGGGCAAACTATGGCTACACCTTC	CASSEYGGSGANYGYTF
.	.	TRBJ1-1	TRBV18	TGTGCCAGCTCACCCGCAGGGGTGAACACTGAAGCTTTCTTT	CASSPAGVNTEAFF
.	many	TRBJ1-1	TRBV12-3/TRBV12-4	TGTGCCAGCAGACCGGGACACTTGGCTGAAGCTTTCTTT	CASRPGHLAEAFF
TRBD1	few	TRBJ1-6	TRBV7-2	TGTGCCAGCACCTACCGACAGGGGAGCTCCTATAATTCACCCCTCCACTTT	CASTYRQGSSYNSPLHF
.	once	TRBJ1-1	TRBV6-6	TGTGCCAGCAGGGAGACAGTCTACACTGAAGCTTTCTTT	CASRETVYTEAFF
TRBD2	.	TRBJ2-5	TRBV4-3	TGCGCCAGCAGCCAAGGGACTAGTGGCGAGACCCAGTACTTC	CASSQGTSGETQYF